This T cell receptor (beta chain) was identified in a study of OX40 agonist ivuxolimab in advanced cancers. Study results and caveats: At 0.1 to 3.0 mg/kg and by week 6, CD4+ and CD8+ T cells in the blood had expanded clonally.

CDR1 is LGHNA and CDR2 is YNFKEQ in the germline V gene. The CDR3 consists of 12 residues. V lost 4 bases and J lost 6, with 6 bases in between. Regarding this clone: Its antigen is currently unknown.

Libraries were prepared by immunoSEQ multiplex PCR; TCRdb keeps only in-frame clonotypes and omits some of them. The sample lists around 40,000 clones, more than 80% occurring once. This receptor was taken from an adult with an advanced solid tumor such as melanoma, head and neck, liver or kidney cancer. This specimen was CD4+ or CD8+ T cells sorted from blood, taken in a trial of the OX40 agonist ivuxolimab. The gene calls are TRBV4-2 and TRBJ2-2; D not resolved. Here the CDR3 reads CASSLTSGELFF. The CDR3 bases are TGTGCCAGCAGCCTCACTTCCGGGGAGCTGTTTTTT.